These T cell receptor beta chains were read from a single sample in a study of T cell responses to AZD1222 COVID-19 vaccine. The assay was immunoSEQ multiplex PCR, and TCRdb's table has in-frame clones only and misses some. This repertoire shows about 140,000 clones, approximately 90% found once; its top ten account for about 4%. Sequencing used peripheral blood, obtained 28 days after the second AZD1222 dose. The receptors stem from an adult who received the AZD1222 COVID-19 vaccine. CDR3s include the opening cysteine and the closing phenylalanine or tryptophan. The D gene is left open where the match is weak. Only some rows state a clone size, as once, few, many or a class for expanded clones.

>12|TRBV6-2/TRBV6-3|-|TRBJ1-5|few
TGTGCCAGCAGTGGAGGGGGGCAGCCCCAGCATTTT
CASSGGGQPQHF
>16|TRBV18|-|TRBJ1-2|-
TGTGCCAGCTCACCACCAAGTTCGGGAGTAGTAGGAGGCTACACCTTC
CASSPPSSGVVGGYTF
>14|TRBV7-2|-|TRBJ2-3|once
TGTGCCAGCAGCCACCGGGGGCAATGGGATACGCAGTATTTT
CASSHRGQWDTQYF
>13|TRBV19|-|TRBJ2-5|-
TGTGCCAGTAGAAGACAGAGGGAAGAGACCCAGTACTTC
CASRRQREETQYF
>19|TRBV11-3|TRBD2|TRBJ2-3|-
TGTGCCAGCAGCCAGCGGACCAGCGGGGGGGCCTCCGATACAGATACGCAGTATTTT
CASSQRTSGGASDTDTQYF
>15|TRBV5-1|TRBD1|TRBJ1-2|once
TGCGCCAGCACTCAAATGACAGGGTCTGGAGGCGGCTACACCTTC
CASTQMTGSGGGYTF
>13|TRBV5-4|-|TRBJ1-2|once
TGTGCCAGCAGCTTTTCAGGTACTGGTAGCTACACCTTC
CASSFSGTGSYTF
>13|TRBV10-3|-|TRBJ1-5|-
TGTGCCATCAGTGACAGGGGCGATCAGCCCCAGCATTTT
CAISDRGDQPQHF
>13|TRBV2|-|TRBJ2-5|-
TGTGCCAGCAGTTTGACTGGTAAAGAGACCCAGTACTTC
CASSLTGKETQYF
>17|TRBV24-1|TRBD1|TRBJ2-1|-
TGTGCCACCAGTGCCGACAGATCGGACAGGTCCCAGGGTGAGCAGTTCTTC
CATSADRSDRSQGEQFF
>12|TRBV29-1|TRBD1|TRBJ2-3|-
TGCAGCGGGACCACAGGGGCAGATACGCAGTATTTT
CSGTTGADTQYF
>14|TRBV5-1|-|TRBJ1-1|-
TGCGCCAGCAGCTTGGATGGCCTGAACACTGAAGCTTTCTTT
CASSLDGLNTEAFF
>14|TRBV6-5|-|TRBJ2-7|-
TGTGCCAGCAGTCCGACCACCTCGGGGTACGAGCAGTACTTC
CASSPTTSGYEQYF
>16|TRBV6-5|-|TRBJ1-5|-
TGTGCCAGCAGTTCATACAGGGCCAAAAATAATCAGCCCCAGCATTTT
CASSSYRAKNNQPQHF
>12|TRBV10-3|-|TRBJ2-5|-
TGTGCCATCAGTGAGTCCCTTGCGACCCAGTACTTC
CAISESLATQYF
>14|TRBV19|-|TRBJ1-1|-
TGTGCCAGTAGTCTTAGAGGGGAGAGCACTGAAGCTTTCTTT
CASSLRGESTEAFF
>12|TRBV7-2|-|TRBJ1-1|-
TGTGCCAGCAGCTTCACGGACACTGAAGCTTTCTTT
CASSFTDTEAFF
>14|TRBV7-3|-|TRBJ1-6|-
TGTGCCAGCAGCTTAACCTACAGGGATTCACCCCTCCACTTT
CASSLTYRDSPLHF
>13|TRBV21-1|-|TRBJ1-3|-
TGTGCCAGCAGCCCCTCCTCTGGAAACACCATATATTTT
CASSPSSGNTIYF
>14|TRBV7-9|-|TRBJ1-4|once
TGTGCCAGCCATCGGACCTCAACTAATGAAAAACTGTTTTTT
CASHRTSTNEKLFF
>15|TRBV7-2|-|TRBJ2-2|-
TGTGCCAGCAGCTTAGATTCGTCGAACACCGGGGAGCTGTTTTTT
CASSLDSSNTGELFF
>13|TRBV10-1|TRBD2|TRBJ2-5|-
TGCGCCAGCAAAATGGGAGGGCCAGAGACCCAGTACTTC
CASKMGGPETQYF
>13|TRBV24-1|TRBD1|TRBJ1-2|-
TGTGCCACCAGTGCCGGGACAGGGCGAGGCTACACCTTC
CATSAGTGRGYTF
>19|TRBV7-6|TRBD1|TRBJ2-1|-
TGTGCCAGCAGCCGTAAACCTATTAACAGGGGCTTATCTTACAATGAGCAGTTCTTC
CASSRKPINRGLSYNEQFF
>14|TRBV5-1|-|TRBJ1-4|-
TGCGCCAGCAGAGCCGGACAGCTTAATGAAAAACTGTTTTTT
CASRAGQLNEKLFF
>13|TRBV12-3/TRBV12-4|-|TRBJ1-5|-
TGTGCCAGCAGTGGGGACCCCAATCAGCCCCAGCATTTT
CASSGDPNQPQHF
>20|TRBV19|-|TRBJ2-4|-
TGTGCCAGTAGTATACGATTTGGGGCAGGAGTCACCCTAGCCAAAAACATTCAGTACTTC
CASSIRFGAGVTLAKNIQYF
>15|TRBV9|TRBD2|TRBJ2-7|-
TGTGCCAGCAGCGAGACCGGGACTAGCGGTTACGAGCAGTACTTC
CASSETGTSGYEQYF
>14|TRBV11-1|TRBD1|TRBJ2-7|once
TGTGCCAGCAGCTTAGGGGACAGGGCCTACGAGCAGTACTTC
CASSLGDRAYEQYF
>15|TRBV11-2|TRBD1|TRBJ2-7|-
TGTGCCAGCAGCTCCACGACAGGGGGCTCCTACGAGCAGTACTTC
CASSSTTGGSYEQYF
>13|TRBV5-4|TRBD2|TRBJ2-1|-
TGTGCCAGCAGCTTGGGGACTAGGGTAGAGCAGTTCTTC
CASSLGTRVEQFF
>15|TRBV19|TRBD1|TRBJ2-4|-
TGTGCCAGTAGCCGGGACAGGGCGGCCAAAAACATTCAGTACTTC
CASSRDRAAKNIQYF
>14|TRBV7-8|TRBD1|TRBJ1-1|-
TGTGCCAGCAGCTTAGGGGACAGGGTTGCTGAAGCTTTCTTT
CASSLGDRVAEAFF
>12|TRBV28|-|TRBJ2-7|-
TGTGCCAGCCGAACAGGGAACTACGAGCAGTACTTC
CASRTGNYEQYF
>15|TRBV27|-|TRBJ2-1|-
TGTGCCAGCCGACCGTTTCTAGCTACCTACAATGAGCAGTTCTTC
CASRPFLATYNEQFF
>16|TRBV4-2|TRBD1|TRBJ1-6|-
TGTGCCAGCAGCCAAGGGGACAGGGGGTTTGATTCACCCCTCCACTTT
CASSQGDRGFDSPLHF
>13|TRBV6-6|-|TRBJ1-5|-
TGTGCCAGCAGTCCCTGCATGGAATGCCCCCAGCATTTT
CASSPCMECPQHF
>12|TRBV6-2/TRBV6-3|-|TRBJ2-3|-
TGTGCCAGCAGTTTTCCGACTGATACGCAGTATTTT
CASSFPTDTQYF
>15|TRBV4-1|TRBD2|TRBJ2-3|-
TGCGCCTGCAGCAGGGGCGGGGGGGCCGTAGATACGCAGTATTTT
CACSRGGGAVDTQYF
>13|TRBV11-2|-|TRBJ1-2|-
TGTGCCAGCAGCTTAAACCGGGAAGATGGCTACACCTTC
CASSLNREDGYTF
>13|TRBV6-5|TRBD2|TRBJ2-7|-
TGTGCCAGCAGCCCCGGACTAGAGGTTGAGCAGTACTTC
CASSPGLEVEQYF
>16|TRBV6-4|TRBD2|TRBJ2-3|-
TGTGCCAGCAGTTTCGTAGCGGGGGGTGGCACAGATACGCAGTATTTT
CASSFVAGGGTDTQYF
>13|TRBV5-4|TRBD1|TRBJ1-1|-
TGTGCCAGCAGCTTCGACAGGGACGGTGAAGCTTTCTTT
CASSFDRDGEAFF
>14|TRBV18|-|TRBJ2-1|-
TGTGCCAGCTCACCAGGAGACGATTATTATGAGCAGTTCTTC
CASSPGDDYYEQFF
>15|TRBV4-3|TRBD1|TRBJ1-4|-
TGCGCCAGCAGCCAGGACAGGGGATCAGGTGAAAAACTGTTTTTT
CASSQDRGSGEKLFF
>17|TRBV10-3|-|TRBJ1-5|-
TGTGCCATCAGTGAGTCCGTTCGACAGGCGCGCAATCAGCCCCAGCATTTT
CAISESVRQARNQPQHF
>15|TRBV28|-|TRBJ2-2|once
TGTGCCAGCAGTTTACGGAAAACGGCCGGCGGGGAGCTGTTTTTT
CASSLRKTAGGELFF
>12|TRBV2|-|TRBJ2-1|-
TGTGCCAGCAGTGCTGACTACAAGGAAGGGTTCTTC
CASSADYKEGFF
>15|TRBV2|TRBD2|TRBJ2-2|-
TGTGCCAGCAGGAGACTAGCAGGTTCAGGCGGGGAGCTGTTTTTT
CASRRLAGSGGELFF
>14|TRBV11-2|-|TRBJ1-5|-
TGTGCCAGCAGCCCAGGGACATCAAATCAGCCCCAGCATTTT
CASSPGTSNQPQHF
>17|TRBV7-2|TRBD2|TRBJ2-2|once
TGTGCCAGCAGCTTATCGGCGGGAGGGCCGAGCACCGGGGAGCTGTTTTTT
CASSLSAGGPSTGELFF
>18|TRBV2|-|TRBJ1-1|-
TGTGCCAGCAGCCTGAAAGGGGCCGCCTTGGAAAAGAACACTGAAGCTTTCTTT
CASSLKGAALEKNTEAFF
>15|TRBV19|TRBD1|TRBJ2-1|-
TGTGCCAGTAGTATGCGAGGACAGGGCAACAATGAGCAGTTCTTC
CASSMRGQGNNEQFF
>13|TRBV28|-|TRBJ2-6|-
TGTGCCAGCAATGTCCCTGGGGCCAACGTCCTGACTTTC
CASNVPGANVLTF
>16|TRBV14|TRBD2|TRBJ2-7|-
TGTGCCAGCAGCCACTTAGCCGGCGGGAGACTGAACGAGCAGTACTTC
CASSHLAGGRLNEQYF
>14|TRBV7-9|-|TRBJ1-6|-
TGTGCCAGCAGCTTCGTGTTGGATAATTCACCCCTCCACTTT
CASSFVLDNSPLHF
>13|TRBV7-9|-|TRBJ1-1|-
TGTGCCAGCAGCCGCAGGGAGAACACTGAAGCTTTCTTT
CASSRRENTEAFF